This T cell receptor (beta chain) was documented in a study of CXCR3-negative and CXCR3-positive naive CD8 T cells. Study-level results: Partly lower CXCR3 expression followed cryopreservation, and most assays relied on fresh PBMCs. Compared with CXCR3-negative naive cells, CXCR3-positive naive cells showed more hydrophobic TRB CDR3s. The TRBV-TRBJ usage of naive CXCR3-negative and CXCR3-positive cells was similar, but that of memory cells differed.

For this clonotype: The antigen is not known.

CDR1 is GTSNPN and CDR2 is SVGIG in the germline V gene (reference sequence). The CDR3 consists of 14 residues. It was by 5' RACE with UMI labels that the TRB cDNA libraries were prepared. From the 5' RACE reads, TCRdb lists one entry per CDR3 protein and no DNA. The sample features about 84,000 distinct CDR3 sequences, with roughly 0.62% in its top ten. The sequence was collected from a human donor in good health. Some clones in this sample may be carry-over from other donors' samples. The sequenced sample consisted of naive CXCR3+ CD8+ T cells from blood. The subset was: CD45RO-CCR7+CD27+CD95- naive CD8+ T cells expressing CXCR3 (TNR3+). This chain joins TRBV30 and TRBJ1-5; TCRdb selects TRBD1, and the lack of DNA leaves this call unchecked. The CDR3 spells CAWSIRTGDQPQHF.